This T cell receptor beta chain appears in the sequencing data of a study of OX40 agonist ivuxolimab in advanced cancers. This clone was picked up a small number of times. The antigen remains undetermined. The CDR3 contains 14 residues. Unmatched junction bases numbered 4, after V lost 4 bases and J lost 3 bases. The V gene's germline CDR1 is SGHDT and CDR2 YYEEEE. Patients with autoimmune history or systemic immunosuppression were excluded. Using immunoSEQ multiplex PCR, the repertoire was profiled, and TCRdb retains in-frame clones only, with some absent. This table holds approximately 70,000 clones, 85% found once. Study-wide findings and caveats: Near-lowest levels of clonal expansion characterized partial responders at 0.1-3.0 mg/kg. The CD4+ and CD8+ T cells in the blood had expanded clonally by week 6 at 0.1 to 3.0 mg/kg.

The TCR originated in an adult with an advanced solid tumor such as melanoma, head and neck, liver or kidney cancer. J is TRBJ2-5 and V is TRBV5-6; 9 bases map to TRBD1. Here the sequenced sample was CD4+ or CD8+ T cells sorted from blood, taken in a trial of the OX40 agonist ivuxolimab. The CDR3, as DNA: TGTGCCAGCAGCACAACAGGGGGCGAAGAGACCCAGTACTTC. Its translation is CASSTTGGEETQYF.